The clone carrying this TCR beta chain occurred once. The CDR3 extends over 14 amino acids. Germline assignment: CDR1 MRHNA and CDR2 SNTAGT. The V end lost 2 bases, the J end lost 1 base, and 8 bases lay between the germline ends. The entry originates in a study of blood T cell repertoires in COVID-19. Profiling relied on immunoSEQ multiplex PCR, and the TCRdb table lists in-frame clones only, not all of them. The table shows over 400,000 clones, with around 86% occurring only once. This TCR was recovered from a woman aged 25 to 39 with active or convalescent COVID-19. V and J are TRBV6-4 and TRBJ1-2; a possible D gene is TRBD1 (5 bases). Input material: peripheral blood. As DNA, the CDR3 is TGTGCCAGCAGTGACCAGGGTTTTAACTATGGCTACACCTTC. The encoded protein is CASSDQGFNYGYTF.